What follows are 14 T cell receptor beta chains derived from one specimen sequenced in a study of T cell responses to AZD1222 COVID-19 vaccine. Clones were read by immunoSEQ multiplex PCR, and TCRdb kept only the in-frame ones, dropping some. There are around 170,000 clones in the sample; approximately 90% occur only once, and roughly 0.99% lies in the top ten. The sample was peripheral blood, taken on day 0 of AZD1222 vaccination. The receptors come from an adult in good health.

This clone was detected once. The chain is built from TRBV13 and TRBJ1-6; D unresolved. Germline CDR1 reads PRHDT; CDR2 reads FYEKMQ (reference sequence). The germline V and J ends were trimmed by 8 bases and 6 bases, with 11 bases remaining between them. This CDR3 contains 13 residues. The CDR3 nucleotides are TGTGCCAGCCGGGAGGGTCTTAATTCACCCCTCCACTTT. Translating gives CASREGLNSPLHF.

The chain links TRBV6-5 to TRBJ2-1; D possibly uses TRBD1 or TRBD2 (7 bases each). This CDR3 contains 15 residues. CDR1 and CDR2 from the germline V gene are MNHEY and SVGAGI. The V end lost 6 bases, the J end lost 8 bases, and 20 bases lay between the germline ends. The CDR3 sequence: CASSLDRFAGDEQFF. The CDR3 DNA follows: TGTGCCAGCAGCTTGGACAGGTTCGCGGGAGATGAGCAGTTCTTC.

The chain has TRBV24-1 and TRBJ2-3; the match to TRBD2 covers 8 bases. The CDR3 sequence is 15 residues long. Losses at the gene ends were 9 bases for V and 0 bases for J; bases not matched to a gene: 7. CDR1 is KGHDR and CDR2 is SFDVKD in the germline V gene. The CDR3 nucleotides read TGTGCCACCGGGGATAGCGGGGTAAGCACAGATACGCAGTATTTT. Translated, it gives CATGDSGVSTDTQYF.

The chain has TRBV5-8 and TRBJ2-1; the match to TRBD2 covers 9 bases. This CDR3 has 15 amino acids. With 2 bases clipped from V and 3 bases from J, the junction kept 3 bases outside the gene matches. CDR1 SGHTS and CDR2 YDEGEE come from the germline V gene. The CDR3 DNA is TGTGCCAGCAGCTTTACTAGCGGGTACTACAATGAGCAGTTCTTC. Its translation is CASSFTSGYYNEQFF.

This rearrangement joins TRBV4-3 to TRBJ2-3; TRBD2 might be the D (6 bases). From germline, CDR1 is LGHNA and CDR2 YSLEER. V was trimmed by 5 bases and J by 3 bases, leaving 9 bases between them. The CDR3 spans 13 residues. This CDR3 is CASSRAGTDTQYF. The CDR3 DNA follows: TGCGCCAGCAGCAGGGCGGGGACAGATACGCAGTATTTT.

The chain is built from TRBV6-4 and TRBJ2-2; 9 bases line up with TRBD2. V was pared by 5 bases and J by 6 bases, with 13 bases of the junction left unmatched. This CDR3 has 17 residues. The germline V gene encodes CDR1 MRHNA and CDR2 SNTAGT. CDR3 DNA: TGTGCCAGCAGTCCAACAAGACTGCGGGGGGGCTCCGGGGAGCTGTTTTTT. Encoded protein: CASSPTRLRGGSGELFF.

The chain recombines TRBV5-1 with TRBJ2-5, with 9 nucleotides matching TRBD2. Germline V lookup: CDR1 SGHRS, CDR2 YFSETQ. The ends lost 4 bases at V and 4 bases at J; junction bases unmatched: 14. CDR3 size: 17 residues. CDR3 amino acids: CASSLDPPAGGRETQYF. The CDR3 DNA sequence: TGCGCCAGCAGCCTCGACCCACCGGCGGGGGGGCGAGAGACCCAGTACTTC.

CDR3 coding DNA: TGTGCCAGCAGTGAGGGTAGGGTCGGAGGCTACACCTTC. Its translation is CASSEGRVGGYTF. The chain recombines TRBV25-1 with TRBJ1-2; D call uncertain. CDR1 and CDR2 (germline): MGHDK, SYGVNS. This CDR3 region has 13 residues. The V gene lost 3 bases and the J gene lost 8 bases, with 13 bases spanning the gap.

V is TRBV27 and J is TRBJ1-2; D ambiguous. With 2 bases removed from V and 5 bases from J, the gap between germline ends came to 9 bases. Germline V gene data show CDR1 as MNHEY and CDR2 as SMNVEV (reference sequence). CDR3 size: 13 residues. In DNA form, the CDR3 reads TGTGCCAGCAGTTTACACAGTGGGTATGGCTACACCTTC. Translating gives CASSLHSGYGYTF.

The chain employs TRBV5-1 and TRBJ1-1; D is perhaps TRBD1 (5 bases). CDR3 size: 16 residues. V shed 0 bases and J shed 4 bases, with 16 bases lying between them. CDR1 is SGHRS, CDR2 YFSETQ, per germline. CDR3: CASSLAIGQGFTEAFF. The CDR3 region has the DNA TGCGCCAGCAGCTTGGCAATTGGTCAGGGTTTCACTGAAGCTTTCTTT.

The CDR3 bases are TGTGCCAGCATCTTGCCGGGACTAGCGGGCTACGAGCAGTACTTC. Translated: CASILPGLAGYEQYF. The chain carries TRBV27 and TRBJ2-7; TRBD2 matches at 12 bases. The CDR3 is 15 residues long. Germline loops: CDR1 MNHEY, CDR2 SMNVEV (reference sequence). J gave up 3 bases and V 7 bases, and 7 bases lay outside the gene matches.

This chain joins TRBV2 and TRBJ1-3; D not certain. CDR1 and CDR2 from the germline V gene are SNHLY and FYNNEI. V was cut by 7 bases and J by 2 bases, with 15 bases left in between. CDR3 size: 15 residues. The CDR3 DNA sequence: TGTGCCAGCAACGCTAGGGCACTTGCTGGAAACACCATATATTTT. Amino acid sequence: CASNARALAGNTIYF.

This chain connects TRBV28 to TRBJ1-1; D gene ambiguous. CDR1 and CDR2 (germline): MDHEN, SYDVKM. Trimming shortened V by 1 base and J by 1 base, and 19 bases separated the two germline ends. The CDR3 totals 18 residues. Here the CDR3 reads CASSLYPPGRGANTEAFF. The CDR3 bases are TGTGCCAGCAGTTTATACCCTCCCGGGCGGGGAGCGAACACTGAAGCTTTCTTT.

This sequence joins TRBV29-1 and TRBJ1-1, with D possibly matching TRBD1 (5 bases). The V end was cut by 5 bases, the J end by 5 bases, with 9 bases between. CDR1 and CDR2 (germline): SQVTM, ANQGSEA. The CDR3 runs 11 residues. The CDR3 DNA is TGCAGCGTTCCAGGGAGGACTGAAGCTTTCTTT. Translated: CSVPGRTEAFF.